These 19 T cell receptor beta chains were sequenced from one sample in a study of identical twins. TCRdb recomputed calls from the 5' RACE reads with MiXCR, one row per CDR3 protein. The data show more than 250,000 distinct CDR3 sequences, more than 6.5% seen once. These sequences were also reported in another study, on yellow fever vaccine responses in identical twins.

The material sequenced was memory (CD45RO+) T cells sorted from blood. These TCRs come from a woman aged 18-29 years in good health.

The chain combines TRBV11-2 with TRBJ2-2; 8 bases line up with TRBD1. Losses at the gene ends were 0 bases for V and 2 bases for J; bases not matched to a gene: 8. The CDR3 is made up of 18 amino acids. Germline CDR1 reads SGHAT; CDR2 reads FQNNGV. In nucleotides, the CDR3 is TGTGCCAGCAGCTTAGAGGGACAGGCAGGGGGCAACACCGGGGAGCTGTTTTTT. Its translation is CASSLEGQAGGNTGELFF.

The chain uses TRBV28 and TRBJ2-2, with a possible D match to TRBD2 (5 bases). The CDR3 consists of 15 residues. CDR1 MDHEN and CDR2 SYDVKM come from the germline V gene. V was clipped by 10 bases and J by 0 bases, with 15 bases between them. CDR3 region: CAIPKAGPNTGELFF. In nucleotides, the CDR3 is TGTGCCATTCCGAAGGCGGGCCCGAACACCGGGGAGCTGTTTTTT.

In its sample, this clonotype was seen a few times. The CDR3 reads CASSVRPPGAGGQGEQFF. The CDR3 nucleotides are TGTGCCAGCAGTGTAAGGCCCCCAGGAGCGGGGGGGCAGGGTGAGCAGTTCTTC. V is TRBV6-1 and J is TRBJ2-1; 10 bases fit TRBD2. The CDR3 has 18 residues. V dropped 4 bases and J dropped 9; count of bases not matched to a gene: 18. In germline, CDR1 is MNHNS, CDR2 SASEGT.

The rearrangement uses TRBV11-1 and TRBJ2-7, with TRBD2 matching over 13 bases. CDR1 and CDR2 from the germline V gene are SGHAT and FQDESV (reference sequence). The V and J ends lost 5 bases and 3 bases, in that order; junction bases with no gene match: 13. CDR3 length equals 18 residues. The CDR3 DNA reads TGTGCCAGCAGCCTGGTGACTAGCGGGAGGCCAATTTTCTACGAGCAGTACTTC. Its protein is CASSLVTSGRPIFYEQYF.

In this sample, this clonotype turned up many times. The CDR3 bases are TGCGCCAGCAGCGATAGCGGGAGGGCCTACAATGAGCAGTTCTTC. The encoded protein is CASSDSGRAYNEQFF. The chain has TRBV5-1 and TRBJ2-1, with 11 positions matching TRBD2. After removal of 4 bases from V and 2 bases from J, the junction contained 2 bases not matched to a gene. The CDR3 length is 15 residues. Germline V gives CDR1 SGHRS, CDR2 YFSETQ.

The V call is TRBV3-1, the J call TRBJ1-5; a possible D gene is TRBD1 (5 bases). This CDR3 region has 14 residues. The V gene's germline CDR1 is LGHDT and CDR2 YNNKEL (reference sequence). Trimming removed 4 bases at V and 2 bases at J, with 9 bases between. The CDR3 sequence: CASSRTRGNQPQHF. CDR3 nucleotides: TGTGCCAGCAGCCGGACAAGGGGCAATCAGCCCCAGCATTTT.

Ten or more counts support this clonotype. This chain links TRBV14 with TRBJ2-1; D is unresolved. The CDR3 contains 14 residues. Germline loops: CDR1 SGHDN, CDR2 FVKESK. V was clipped by 3 bases and J by 2 bases, with 8 bases between them. DNA of the CDR3: TGTGCCAGCAGCCAGGTTATAGCCTACAATGAGCAGTTCTTC. It encodes CASSQVIAYNEQFF.

The chain carries TRBV20-1 and TRBJ2-1; tentative D call: TRBD2 (5 bases). The CDR3 extends over 16 amino acids. Germline-derived CDR1 and CDR2 are DFQATT and SNEGSKA (reference sequence). Trimming removed 6 bases from V and 0 bases from J, with 18 bases in between. Here the CDR3 reads CSAVSHRGLSYNEQFF. CDR3 nucleotides: TGCAGTGCCGTAAGTCACCGGGGTCTCTCCTACAATGAGCAGTTCTTC.

This clonotype was observed at least ten times. V is TRBV25-1 and J is TRBJ2-7; TRBD2 matches 10 bases. This CDR3 is 16 amino acids long. The V segment lost 2 bases and the J segment 3 bases; nucleotides outside the gene matches: 7. Germline CDR1 and CDR2: MGHDK and SYGVNS. The CDR3 region has the DNA TGTGCCAGCAGTGAACGAGGGGCTAGCGGGAGCTACGAGCAGTACTTC. As protein: CASSERGASGSYEQYF.

The table lists this clonotype with many counts. This sequence joins TRBV10-2 and TRBJ2-1, with 10 bases identical to TRBD2. The germline CDR1 and CDR2 sequences are WSHSY and SAAADI. Losses at the gene ends were 6 bases for V and 4 bases for J; bases not matched to a gene: 3. The CDR3 spans 14 residues. The CDR3 region is CASSAAGGYNEQFF. CDR3 nucleotides: TGCGCCAGCAGCGCAGCGGGGGGGTACAATGAGCAGTTCTTC.

This clonotype has a count of ten or more. V and J are TRBV5-1 and TRBJ2-5; D may be TRBD2 (6 bases). Germline loops: CDR1 SGHRS, CDR2 YFSETQ. Trimming left V 0 bases short and J 5 bases short, with 11 bases between. This CDR3 region has 14 residues. The CDR3 region is CASSLGDREETQYF. Here the CDR3 DNA reads TGCGCCAGCAGCTTGGGGGACCGGGAGGAGACCCAGTACTTC. The whole variable domain, remainder taken from reference TRBV5-1 and TRBJ2-5, is KAGVTQTPRYLIKTRGQQVTLSCSPISGHRSVSWYQQTPGQGLQFLFEYFSETQRNKGNFPGRFSGRQFSNSRSEMNVSTLELGDSALYLCASSLGDREETQYFGPGTRLLVL.

This clonotype turned up a few times. This chain connects TRBV6-1 to TRBJ1-1, with no clear D. Germline V gene sequence: CDR1 MNHNS, CDR2 SASEGT. This CDR3 contains 13 residues. The V end lost 6 bases, the J end lost 1 base, and 9 bases lay between the germline ends. The CDR3 sequence is CASRRAPNTEAFF. For the CDR3, the DNA is TGTGCCAGCAGGCGGGCGCCGAACACTGAAGCTTTCTTT.

This clonotype was counted a few times. The chain uses TRBV24-1 and TRBJ2-5, with D possibly matching TRBD1 (5 bases). The V gene lost 4 bases and the J gene lost 1 base, with 15 bases spanning the gap. The germline V gene encodes CDR1 KGHDR and CDR2 SFDVKD. This CDR3 has 16 residues. This CDR3 reads CATSEGAHQSQETQYF. As DNA, the CDR3 is TGTGCCACCAGTGAAGGGGCCCACCAGAGCCAAGAGACCCAGTACTTC.

This clonotype has ten or more counts. The V gene is TRBV12-3 or TRBV12-4, the J gene TRBJ2-4, with D perhaps TRBD2 (6 bases). CDR3 size: 12 residues. Deletions cut 5 bases from V and 6 bases from J, with 8 bases between. CDR3 region: CASSGTVNIQYF. CDR3 DNA sequence: TGTGCCAGCAGTGGGACTGTAAACATTCAGTACTTC.

This clonotype was counted only a few times. The V call is TRBV3-1, the J call TRBJ2-5; unclear D gene. Trimming shortened V by 3 bases and J by 4 bases, and 9 bases separated the two germline ends. This CDR3 region has 13 residues. Germline V gives CDR1 LGHDT, CDR2 YNNKEL (reference sequence). The CDR3 nucleotides read TGTGCCAGCAGCCAGATCCAGATAGAGACCCAGTACTTC. It translates to CASSQIQIETQYF.

This clonotype has at least ten counts. The chain joins TRBV4-2 to TRBJ2-7; 10 bases are shared with TRBD1. Germline loops: CDR1 LGHNA, CDR2 YNFKEQ. The CDR3 is 12 residues long. V lost 11 bases, J lost 2 bases, and 3 bases stayed unmatched. The CDR3 region is CAAGQGAYEQYF. The CDR3 nucleotides are TGTGCCGCCGGACAGGGGGCCTACGAGCAGTACTTC.

This clonotype was seen more than once but under ten times. The V and J genes are TRBV4-1 and TRBJ2-7; D may correspond to TRBD1 or TRBD2 (5 bases each). Germline CDR1 MGHRA, CDR2 YSYEKL. The V end was cut by 1 base, the J end by 2 bases, with 15 bases between. This CDR3 is built from 16 residues. The CDR3 DNA reads TGCGCCAGCAGCCAAGGTCTGGCAGGGACCACCTACGAGCAGTACTTC. This sequence encodes CASSQGLAGTTYEQYF.

In its sample, this clonotype was seen a few times. This chain joins TRBV6-1 and TRBJ2-7; 9 positions match TRBD1. The CDR3 sequence is 15 residues long. Germline V gene sequence: CDR1 MNHNS, CDR2 SASEGT. J gave up 3 bases and V 3 bases, and 6 bases lay outside the gene matches. DNA of the CDR3: TGTGCCAGCAGTGAGTTTGAGACAGGGGGCTACGAGCAGTACTTC. Its protein product is CASSEFETGGYEQYF.

This clonotype was seen only a few times. This sequence joins TRBV7-9 and TRBJ2-3; tentatively, D is TRBD1 or TRBD2 (5 bases each). In germline, CDR1 is SEHNR, CDR2 FQNEAQ (reference sequence). Trimming shortened V by 6 bases and J by 2 bases, and 15 bases separated the two germline ends. CDR3 length: 15 residues. The CDR3 spells CASRPGTANTDTQYF. The CDR3 DNA is TGTGCCAGCAGACCCGGGACGGCGAACACAGATACGCAGTATTTT.